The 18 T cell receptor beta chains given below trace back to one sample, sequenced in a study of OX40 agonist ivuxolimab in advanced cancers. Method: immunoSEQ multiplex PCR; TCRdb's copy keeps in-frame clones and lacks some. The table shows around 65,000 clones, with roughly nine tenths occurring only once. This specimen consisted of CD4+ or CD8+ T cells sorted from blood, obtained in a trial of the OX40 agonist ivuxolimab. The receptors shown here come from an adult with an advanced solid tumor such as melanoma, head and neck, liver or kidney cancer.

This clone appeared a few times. The CDR3 here is CAWRGSGSGGYTF. As DNA, the CDR3 is TGTGCCTGGAGGGGTTCGGGGTCAGGGGGCTACACCTTC. The V and J genes are TRBV30 and TRBJ1-2; TRBD1 is a possible D gene (5 bases). V shed 3 bases and J shed 8 bases, with 16 bases lying between them. Looked up from germline, CDR1 is GTSNPN and CDR2 is SVGIG (reference sequence). The CDR3 runs to 13 residues. Full variable domain (remainder filled in from reference TRBV30 and TRBJ1-2): SQTIHQWPATLVQPVGSPLSLECTVEGTSNPNLYWYRQAAGRGLQLLFYSVGIGQISSEVPQNLSASRPQDRQFILSSKKLLLSDSGFYLCAWRGSGSGGYTFGSGTRLTVV.

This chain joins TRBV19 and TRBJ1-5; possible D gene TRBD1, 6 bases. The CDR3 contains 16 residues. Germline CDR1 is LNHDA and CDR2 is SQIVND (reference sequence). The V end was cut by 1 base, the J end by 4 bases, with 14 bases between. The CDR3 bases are TGTGCCAGTAGTATAGCCTTAATTCAGGGGAATCAGCCCCAGCATTTT. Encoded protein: CASSIALIQGNQPQHF.

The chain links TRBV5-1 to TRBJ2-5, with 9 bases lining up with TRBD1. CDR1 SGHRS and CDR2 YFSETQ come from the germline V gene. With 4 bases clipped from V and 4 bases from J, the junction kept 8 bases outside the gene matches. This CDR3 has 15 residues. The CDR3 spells CASSNPGQGLETQYF. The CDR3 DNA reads TGCGCCAGCAGCAACCCGGGACAGGGTCTAGAGACCCAGTACTTC.

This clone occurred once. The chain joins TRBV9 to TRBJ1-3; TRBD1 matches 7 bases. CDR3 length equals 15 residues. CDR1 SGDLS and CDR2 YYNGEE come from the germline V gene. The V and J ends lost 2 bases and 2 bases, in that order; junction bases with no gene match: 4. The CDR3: CASSVDRVTGNTIYF. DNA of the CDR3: TGTGCCAGCAGCGTTGACAGGGTAACTGGAAACACCATATATTTT.

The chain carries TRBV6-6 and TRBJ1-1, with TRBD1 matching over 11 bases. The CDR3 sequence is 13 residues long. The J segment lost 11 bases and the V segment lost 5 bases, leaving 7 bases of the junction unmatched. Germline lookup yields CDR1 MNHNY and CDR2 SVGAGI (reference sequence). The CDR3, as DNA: TGTGCCAGCAGTCCGCGGACAGGGGGCCTGGCTTTCTTT. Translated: CASSPRTGGLAFF.

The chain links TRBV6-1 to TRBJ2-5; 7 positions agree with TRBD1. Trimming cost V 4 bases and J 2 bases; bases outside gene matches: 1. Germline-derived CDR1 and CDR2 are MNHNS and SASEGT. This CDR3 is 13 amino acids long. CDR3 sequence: CASSGGQQETQYF. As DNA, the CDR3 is TGTGCCAGCAGTGGGGGACAGCAAGAGACCCAGTACTTC.

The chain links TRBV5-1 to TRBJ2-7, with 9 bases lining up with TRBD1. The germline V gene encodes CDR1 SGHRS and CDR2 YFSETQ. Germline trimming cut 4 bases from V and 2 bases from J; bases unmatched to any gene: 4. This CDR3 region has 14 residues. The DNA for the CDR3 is TGCGCCAGCAGCATCCGGGACAGGGCCTACGAGCAGTACTTC. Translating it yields CASSIRDRAYEQYF.

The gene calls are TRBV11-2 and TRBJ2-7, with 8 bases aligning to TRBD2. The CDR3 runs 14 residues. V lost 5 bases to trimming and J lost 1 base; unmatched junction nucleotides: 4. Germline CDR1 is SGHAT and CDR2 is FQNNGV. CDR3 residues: CASSTGTRSYEQYF. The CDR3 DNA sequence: TGTGCCAGCAGCACCGGGACTAGGTCCTACGAGCAGTACTTC.

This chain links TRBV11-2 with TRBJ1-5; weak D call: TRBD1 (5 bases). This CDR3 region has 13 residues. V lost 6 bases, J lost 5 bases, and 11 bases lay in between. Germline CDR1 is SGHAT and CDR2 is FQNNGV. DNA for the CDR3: TGTGCCAGCAGTTACAGGAGAGATCAGCCCCAGCATTTT. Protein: CASSYRRDQPQHF.

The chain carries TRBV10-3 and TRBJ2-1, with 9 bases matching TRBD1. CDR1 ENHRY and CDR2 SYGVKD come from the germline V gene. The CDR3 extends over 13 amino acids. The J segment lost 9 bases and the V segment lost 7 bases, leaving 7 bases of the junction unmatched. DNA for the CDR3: TGTGCCATCACCGGACAGGGGAACGCTGAGCAGTTCTTC. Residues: CAITGQGNAEQFF.

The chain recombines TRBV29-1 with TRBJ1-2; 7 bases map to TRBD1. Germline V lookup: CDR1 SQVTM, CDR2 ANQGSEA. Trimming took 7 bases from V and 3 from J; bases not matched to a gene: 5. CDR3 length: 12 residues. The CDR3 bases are TGCAGCGGGTCAACAGGGGACTATGGCTACACCTTC. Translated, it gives CSGSTGDYGYTF.

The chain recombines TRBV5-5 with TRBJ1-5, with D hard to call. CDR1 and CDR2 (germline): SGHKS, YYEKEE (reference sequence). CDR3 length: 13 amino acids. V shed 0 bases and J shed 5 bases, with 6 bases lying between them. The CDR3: CASSLGRYQPQHF. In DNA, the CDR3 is TGTGCCAGCAGCTTGGGCAGGTATCAGCCCCAGCATTTT.

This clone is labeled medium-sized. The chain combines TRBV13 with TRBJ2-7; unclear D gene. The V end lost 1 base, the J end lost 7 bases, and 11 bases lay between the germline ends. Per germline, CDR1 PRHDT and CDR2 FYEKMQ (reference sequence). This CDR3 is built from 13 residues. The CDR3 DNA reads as TGTGCCAGCAGCTTAGAGCCGGTTGGGGAGCAGTACTTC. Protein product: CASSLEPVGEQYF.

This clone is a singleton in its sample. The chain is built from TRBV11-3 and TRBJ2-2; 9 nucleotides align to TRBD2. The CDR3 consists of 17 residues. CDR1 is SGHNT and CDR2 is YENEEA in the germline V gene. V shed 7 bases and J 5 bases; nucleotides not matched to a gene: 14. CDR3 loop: CASTSYSGRSRTGELFF. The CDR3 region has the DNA TGTGCCAGCACCTCCTATAGCGGGAGATCCAGAACCGGGGAGCTGTTTTTT.

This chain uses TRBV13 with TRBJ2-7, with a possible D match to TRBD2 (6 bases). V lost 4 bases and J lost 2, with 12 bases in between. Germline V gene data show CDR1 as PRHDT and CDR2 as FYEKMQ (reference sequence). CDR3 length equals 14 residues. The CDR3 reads CASSSERAPYEQYF. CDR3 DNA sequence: TGTGCCAGCAGCTCAGAGCGGGCTCCCTACGAGCAGTACTTC.

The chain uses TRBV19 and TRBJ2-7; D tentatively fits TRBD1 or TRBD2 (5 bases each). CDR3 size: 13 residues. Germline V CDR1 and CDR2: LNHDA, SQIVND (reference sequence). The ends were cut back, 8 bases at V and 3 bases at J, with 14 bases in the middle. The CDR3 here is CASGTGWGYEQYF. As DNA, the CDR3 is TGTGCCAGTGGGACCGGGTGGGGCTACGAGCAGTACTTC.

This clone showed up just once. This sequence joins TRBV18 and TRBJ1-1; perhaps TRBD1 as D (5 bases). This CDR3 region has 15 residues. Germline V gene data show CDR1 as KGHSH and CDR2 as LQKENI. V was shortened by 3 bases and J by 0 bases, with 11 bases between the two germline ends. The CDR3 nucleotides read TGTGCCAGCTCACCGACAGTAATCATGAACACTGAAGCTTTCTTT. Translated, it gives CASSPTVIMNTEAFF. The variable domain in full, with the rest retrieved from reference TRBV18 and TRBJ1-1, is NAGVMQNPRHLVRRRGQEARLRCSPMKGHSHVYWYRQLPEEGLKFMVYLQKENIIDESGMPKERFSAEFPKEGPSILRIQQVVRGDSAAYFCASSPTVIMNTEAFFGQGTRLTVV.

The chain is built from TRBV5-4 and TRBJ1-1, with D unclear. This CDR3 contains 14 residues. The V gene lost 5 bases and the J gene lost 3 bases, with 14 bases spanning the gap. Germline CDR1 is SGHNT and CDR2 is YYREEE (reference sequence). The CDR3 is CASSPPRSDTEAFF. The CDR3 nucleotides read TGTGCCAGCAGTCCTCCCCGGTCTGACACTGAAGCTTTCTTT.